This TCR beta chain was sequenced in a study of pediatric ulcerative colitis. Germline lookup yields CDR1 SEHNR and CDR2 FQNEAQ (reference sequence). The CDR3 has 15 amino acids. Unmatched junction bases numbered 6, after V lost 5 bases and J lost 10 bases. Study findings and constraints: This repertoire reflects total lymphocytes rather than subpopulations like regulatory T cells.

Method: immunoSEQ multiplex PCR; TCRdb's copy keeps in-frame clones and lacks some. The sample comprises around 14,000 clones, approximately 90% of which are singletons, and 0.9% to 1% rests with the top ten. As for this clone: Its antigen remains unknown.

This clonotype was obtained from a boy younger than 18 with moderate ulcerative colitis. Sequencing used blood. This rearrangement joins TRBV7-9 to TRBJ2-1; TRBD2 matches at 15 bases. The CDR3 DNA is TGTGCCAGCAGCCCCGGACTAGCGGGAGGGCCCGAGCAGTTCTTC. Protein sequence: CASSPGLAGGPEQFF.